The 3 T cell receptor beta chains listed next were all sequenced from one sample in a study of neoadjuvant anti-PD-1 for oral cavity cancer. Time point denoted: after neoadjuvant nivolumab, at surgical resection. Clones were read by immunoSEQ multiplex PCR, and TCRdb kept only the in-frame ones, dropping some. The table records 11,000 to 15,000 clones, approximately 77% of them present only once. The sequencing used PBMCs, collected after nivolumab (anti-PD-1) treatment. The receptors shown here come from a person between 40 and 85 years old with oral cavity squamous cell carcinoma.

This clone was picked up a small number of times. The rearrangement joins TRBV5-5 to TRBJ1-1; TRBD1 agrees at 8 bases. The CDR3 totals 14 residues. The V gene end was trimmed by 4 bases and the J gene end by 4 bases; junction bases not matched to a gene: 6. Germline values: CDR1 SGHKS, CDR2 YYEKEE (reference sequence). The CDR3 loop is CASSLLRGRTEAFF. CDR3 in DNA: TGTGCCAGCAGCCTACTCAGGGGGCGCACTGAAGCTTTCTTT.

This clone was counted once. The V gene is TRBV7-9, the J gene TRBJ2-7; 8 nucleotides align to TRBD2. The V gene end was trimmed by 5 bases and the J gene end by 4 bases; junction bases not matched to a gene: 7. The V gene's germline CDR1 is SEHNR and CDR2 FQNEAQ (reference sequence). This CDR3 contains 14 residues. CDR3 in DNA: TGTGCCAGCAGCGTGGGACTAGGCTGGTACGAGCAGTACTTC. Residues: CASSVGLGWYEQYF.

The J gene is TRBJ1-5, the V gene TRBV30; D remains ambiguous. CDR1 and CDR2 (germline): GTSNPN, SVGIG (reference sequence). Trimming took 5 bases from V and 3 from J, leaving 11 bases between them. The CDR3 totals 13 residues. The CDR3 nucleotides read TGTGCCTGGGGTCCGAGCTTCAATCAGCCCCAGCATTTT. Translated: CAWGPSFNQPQHF.